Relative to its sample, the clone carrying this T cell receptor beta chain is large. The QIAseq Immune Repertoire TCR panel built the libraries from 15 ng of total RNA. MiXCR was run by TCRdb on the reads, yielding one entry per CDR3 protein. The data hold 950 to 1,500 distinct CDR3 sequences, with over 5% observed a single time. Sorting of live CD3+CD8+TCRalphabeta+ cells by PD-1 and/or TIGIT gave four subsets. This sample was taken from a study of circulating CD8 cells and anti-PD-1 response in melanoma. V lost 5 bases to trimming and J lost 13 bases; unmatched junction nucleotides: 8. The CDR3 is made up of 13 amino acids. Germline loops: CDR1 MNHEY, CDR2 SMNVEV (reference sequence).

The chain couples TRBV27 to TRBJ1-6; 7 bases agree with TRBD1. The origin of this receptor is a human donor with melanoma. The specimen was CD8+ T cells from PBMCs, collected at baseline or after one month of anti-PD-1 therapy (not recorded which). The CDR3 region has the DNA TGTGCCAGCAGTCCCCTGACAGGGAATCCCCTCCACTTT. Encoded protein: CASSPLTGNPLHF.